One T cell receptor (beta chain) is described in this entry. The source of the sample is a study of blood T cell repertoires in COVID-19. About the study: Italy, Spain and the United States were the sources of the convalescent and acute COVID-19 samples. PBMCs, B-cell-depleted T cells, or T cells provided the cDNA or gDNA that made up the material.

The germline V gene encodes CDR1 MDHEN and CDR2 SYDVKM. Deletions cut 1 base from V and 8 bases from J, with 9 bases between. The CDR3 extends over 13 amino acids. Authors' processing steps: Using reference gene primer amplification, nucleated cell counts were estimated. The assay was immunoSEQ multiplex PCR, and TCRdb's table has in-frame clones only and misses some. The D gene and trimming were derived from the DNA, and the V and J assignments and clone size from that table. The sample records more than 150,000 clones, around 83% being singletons. J is TRBJ2-4 and V is TRBV28; D is unresolved. Material for sequencing was peripheral blood. This sequence was found in a middle-aged woman with acute or convalescent COVID-19. The CDR3: CASSLLAKDIQYF. CDR3 nucleotides: TGTGCCAGCAGTTTATTAGCAAAGGACATTCAGTACTTC.